The source of this T cell receptor (beta chain) is a study of early T cells in non-severe SARS-CoV-2 infection. The V gene end was trimmed by 0 bases and the J gene end by 4 bases; junction bases not matched to a gene: 3. This CDR3 region has 16 residues. The germline CDR1 and CDR2 sequences are WNHNN and SYGVQD (reference sequence). TCRdb processed the 5' RACE reads anew with MiXCR; each CDR3 protein has one entry. Of 40,000 to 55,000 distinct CDR3 sequences in the sample, around a tenth were seen once. A few counts support this clonotype. The V gene is TRBV10-1, the J gene TRBJ2-1; TRBD2 matches 10 bases. The clonotype was recovered from an adult who was a healthcare worker with PCR-confirmed SARS-CoV-2 infection or an uninfected control (not recorded which). Sequenced sample: whole blood. The DNA of the CDR3 is TGCGCCAGCAGTGAGTCGGGAGCGGGAGGGTACAATGAGCAGTTCTTC. As protein: CASSESGAGGYNEQFF.